This passage covers 10 T cell receptor beta chains from one sample sequenced in a study of blood T cell repertoires in COVID-19. Produced via immunoSEQ multiplex PCR; TCRdb's table is partial and in-frame only. The data hold tens of thousands of clones, with around 90% observed a single time. The sequencing input was peripheral blood. The receptor source for this set is a human donor with active COVID-19. The donor label of this sample is uncertain.

The chain carries TRBV6-6 and TRBJ1-6, with 9 nucleotides matching TRBD1. CDR1 is MNHNY and CDR2 is SVGAGI in the germline V gene (reference sequence). There are 15 residues in the CDR3. V lost 5 bases to trimming and J lost 4 bases; unmatched junction nucleotides: 3. The CDR3: CASSRDRAYNSPLHF. In DNA, the CDR3 is TGTGCCAGCAGTAGGGACAGGGCATATAATTCACCCCTCCACTTT.

V gene TRBV7-2 combines with J gene TRBJ1-2; D may be TRBD1 (5 bases). CDR1 and CDR2 from the germline V gene are SGHTA and FQGNSA. V was pared by 4 bases and J by 4 bases, with 13 bases between. The CDR3 loop spans 14 amino acids. CDR3 sequence reads: CASSSQGVLYGYTF. The CDR3 DNA is TGTGCCAGCAGCTCTCAAGGGGTTCTCTATGGCTACACCTTC.

The genes are TRBV7-2 and TRBJ2-1; possibly TRBD2 for D (5 bases). Germline CDR1 is SGHTA and CDR2 is FQGNSA. Trimming took 7 bases from V and 2 from J, leaving 18 bases between them. The CDR3 extends over 16 amino acids. CDR3 protein: CASTLQREYPYNEQFF. The CDR3 coding sequence is TGTGCCAGCACCCTCCAAAGGGAGTACCCCTACAATGAGCAGTTCTTC.

The gene calls are TRBV28 and TRBJ1-4; D possibly corresponds to TRBD1 (5 bases). Trimming pared 3 bases from V and 8 bases from J, leaving 19 bases between. Germline CDR1 and CDR2: MDHEN and SYDVKM. The CDR3 is made up of 16 amino acids. DNA for the CDR3: TGTGCCAGCAGTTTGGGCGGGGGAGGAATTGTGGAAAAACTGTTTTTT. Amino acids: CASSLGGGGIVEKLFF.

This clone was picked up one time. The chain is built from TRBV2 and TRBJ2-4, with 7 bases lining up with TRBD1. Per the germline V gene, CDR1 is SNHLY and CDR2 is FYNNEI. This CDR3 comprises 15 residues. Trimming cost V 6 bases and J 3 bases; bases outside gene matches: 8. Here the CDR3 reads CASSAYRGGKNIQYF. The CDR3 region has the DNA TGTGCCAGCAGCGCGTACAGGGGTGGCAAAAACATTCAGTACTTC.

The J gene is TRBJ2-5, the V gene TRBV28; D is perhaps TRBD1 (6 bases). V was trimmed by 7 bases and J by 2 bases, leaving 14 bases between them. Germline assignment: CDR1 MDHEN and CDR2 SYDVKM. The CDR3 contains 14 residues. The DNA of the CDR3 is TGTGCCAGCACCTCTGACAGGTATCAAGAGACCCAGTACTTC. This gives the protein CASTSDRYQETQYF.

The CDR3 sequence: CASSLDNQETQYF. The CDR3 DNA follows: TGCGCCAGCAGCTTGGACAACCAAGAGACCCAGTACTTC. V is TRBV5-1 and J is TRBJ2-5; no firm D call. Trimming took 0 bases from V and 0 from J, leaving 3 bases between them. CDR1 is SGHRS and CDR2 is YFSETQ in the germline V gene. The CDR3 has 13 amino acids.

This clone was observed a single time. The chain has TRBV9 and TRBJ2-7; the D gene is possibly TRBD2 (5 bases). V was clipped by 4 bases and J by 2 bases, with 16 bases between them. The CDR3 extends over 15 amino acids. Germline V gives CDR1 SGDLS, CDR2 YYNGEE. The CDR3 spells CASSLEGDQAYEQYF. The CDR3 DNA reads as TGTGCCAGCAGCCTAGAGGGAGACCAAGCCTACGAGCAGTACTTC.

The chain carries TRBV19 and TRBJ2-3; no clear D. This CDR3 region has 16 residues. The V end lost 5 bases, the J end lost 0 bases, and 15 bases lay between the germline ends. CDR1 LNHDA and CDR2 SQIVND come from the germline V gene (reference sequence). The CDR3 reads CASSDLTTMSTDTQYF. CDR3 nucleotide sequence: TGTGCCAGTAGTGACCTCACGACAATGAGCACAGATACGCAGTATTTT.

The chain links TRBV6-2 or TRBV6-3 to TRBJ1-5, with D perhaps matching TRBD1 (5 bases). CDR3 length: 14 residues. V was clipped by 2 bases and J by 10 bases, with 15 bases between them. Germline V CDR1 and CDR2: MNHEY, SVGEGT. The CDR3 region has the DNA TGTGCCAGCAGTTACAACCGGCTTGGGGCTCCCCAGCATTTT. This translates into CASSYNRLGAPQHF.